These 24 T cell receptor beta chains originate from one sample sequenced in a study of T-cell memory formation after mild COVID-19. TCRdb reprocessed the 5' RACE reads with MiXCR, giving one entry per CDR3 protein. The data show about 350,000 distinct CDR3 sequences, with roughly 15% seen just once and about 24% held by the top ten. Sequenced input: PBMCs or a T cell subset sorted from them (not recorded which). Receptors originate from a man aged 18-30 years who had mild COVID-19 (a few samples of this study predate the infection). Cell type and time point are not known.

The rearrangement uses TRBV5-1 and TRBJ1-4; TRBD1 matches at 9 bases. There are 14 residues in the CDR3. Germline loops: CDR1 SGHRS, CDR2 YFSETQ. Trimming cost V 4 bases and J 7 bases; bases outside gene matches: 5. The CDR3 region is CASSHRDRAEKLFF. CDR3 bases: TGCGCCAGCAGCCACCGGGACAGGGCTGAAAAACTGTTTTTT.

The chain has TRBV6-5 and TRBJ1-5; no clear D gene. CDR1 is MNHEY, CDR2 SVGAGI, per germline. The CDR3 covers 15 residues. V dropped 0 bases and J dropped 4 bases, with 10 bases sitting between them. CDR3 in DNA: TGTGCCAGCAGTTACTCGGGCGAGGGAAATCAGCCCCAGCATTTT. The encoded protein is CASSYSGEGNQPQHF.

This clonotype was seen a few times. CDR3 sequence: CASSPQGYYQPQHF. For the CDR3, the DNA is TGTGCCAGCAGTCCACAGGGGTACTATCAGCCCCAGCATTTT. The V gene is TRBV27, the J gene TRBJ1-5; 7 nucleotides line up with TRBD1. The CDR3 is 14 amino acids. The V and J ends lost 5 bases and 5 bases, in that order; junction bases with no gene match: 6. CDR1 MNHEY and CDR2 SMNVEV come from the germline V gene (reference sequence).

This clonotype appeared a few times. This chain joins TRBV12-3 or TRBV12-4 and TRBJ1-1; no firm D call. Trimming took off 3 bases at V and 10 bases at J, with 9 bases between the two ends. This CDR3 region has 11 residues. The CDR3 DNA reads TGTGCCAGCAGTTTTAGCAGTACAGCTTTCTTT. This translates into CASSFSSTAFF.

This clonotype came up a few times. This rearrangement joins TRBV20-1 to TRBJ2-1; D unclear. CDR1 is DFQATT and CDR2 is SNEGSKA in the germline V gene (reference sequence). CDR3 size: 11 residues. V dropped 4 bases and J dropped 3 bases, with 4 bases sitting between them. For the CDR3, the DNA is TGCAGTGCTAACAGCTACAATGAGCAGTTCTTC. Translating it yields CSANSYNEQFF.

This clonotype showed up just a few times. The chain recombines TRBV27 with TRBJ2-2; unclear D gene. Trimming left V 1 base short and J 5 bases short, with 8 bases between. Per the germline V gene, CDR1 is MNHEY and CDR2 is SMNVEV (reference sequence). This CDR3 is built from 14 residues. CDR3 loop: CASSLYTWTGELFF. CDR3 DNA: TGTGCCAGCAGTTTATATACCTGGACCGGGGAGCTGTTTTTT.

This chain connects TRBV6-1 to TRBJ1-6, with D possibly matching TRBD1 (5 bases). Germline assignment: CDR1 MNHNS and CDR2 SASEGT. V lost 2 bases and J 5 bases, leaving 13 bases between the germline ends. There are 16 residues in the CDR3. CDR3 residues: CASSEILQAHNSPLHF. CDR3 nucleotides: TGTGCCAGCAGTGAAATCTTACAGGCTCATAATTCACCCCTCCACTTT.

The chain combines TRBV29-1 with TRBJ2-2; possibly TRBD2 for D (5 bases). In germline, CDR1 is SQVTM, CDR2 ANQGSEA. CDR3 size: 15 residues. Trimming removed 0 bases at V and 6 bases at J, with 14 bases between. The CDR3 sequence is CSVEEAGDHSGELFF. As DNA, the CDR3 is TGCAGCGTTGAAGAGGCCGGGGATCATTCCGGGGAGCTGTTTTTT.

The table lists this clonotype with a few counts. The chain has TRBV18 and TRBJ1-5; D perhaps matches TRBD1 (6 bases). V was cut by 5 bases and J by 4 bases, with 12 bases left in between. This CDR3 spans 14 amino acids. Germline V gives CDR1 KGHSH, CDR2 LQKENI. CDR3 region: CASSTGHTNQPQHF. The DNA for the CDR3 is TGTGCCAGCTCAACGGGACATACGAATCAGCCCCAGCATTTT.

The chain joins TRBV5-1 to TRBJ2-1, with TRBD1 matching over 7 bases. V lost 7 bases and J lost 0; bases outside the gene matches: 16. Germline lookup yields CDR1 SGHRS and CDR2 YFSETQ. CDR3 length equals 18 residues. DNA of the CDR3: TGCGCCAGCCGAAAAGGGGGACAGAACCGGAGCTCCTACAATGAGCAGTTCTTC. It codes for CASRKGGQNRSSYNEQFF.

This clonotype was seen repeatedly, ten times or more. The chain uses TRBV4-3 and TRBJ2-3; possibly TRBD2 for D (6 bases). This CDR3 spans 15 amino acids. Germline values: CDR1 LGHNA, CDR2 YSLEER. V was shortened by 1 base and J by 2 bases, with 10 bases between the two germline ends. The DNA for the CDR3 is TGCGCCAGCAGCCAAGCCCCGGGGGTCACAGATACGCAGTATTTT. Encoded protein: CASSQAPGVTDTQYF.

Only a few counts were recorded for this clonotype. The chain joins TRBV30 to TRBJ1-5; possibly TRBD1 for D (5 bases). This CDR3 is 13 amino acids long. Trimming took off 3 bases at V and 6 bases at J, with 12 bases between the two ends. Germline V gene sequence: CDR1 GTSNPN, CDR2 SVGIG (reference sequence). The CDR3 DNA sequence: TGTGCCTGGAGCCGCAGGGACGGTCAGCCCCAGCATTTT. Protein sequence: CAWSRRDGQPQHF.

This sequence joins TRBV7-2 and TRBJ1-2; D call uncertain. This CDR3 contains 14 residues. V gave up 3 bases and J gave up 7 bases, with 15 bases separating them. Germline loops: CDR1 SGHTA, CDR2 FQGNSA. The CDR3 region is CASSLNGPGGGYTF. CDR3 bases: TGTGCCAGCAGCTTGAACGGGCCAGGCGGTGGCTACACCTTC.

This sequence joins TRBV29-1 and TRBJ2-1, with 11 bases lining up with TRBD2. There are 14 residues in the CDR3. Per germline, CDR1 SQVTM and CDR2 ANQGSEA. Trimming removed 7 bases from V and 4 bases from J; junction bases left unmatched: 6. The CDR3 sequence is CSALAGGSYNEQFF. The CDR3 coding sequence is TGCAGCGCTTTAGCGGGGGGGTCTTACAATGAGCAGTTCTTC.

This clonotype was picked up a small number of times. This chain links TRBV5-6 with TRBJ1-4, with D unclear. Trimming removed 0 bases from V and 4 bases from J, with 16 bases in between. The CDR3 loop spans 17 amino acids. From germline, CDR1 is SGHDT and CDR2 YYEEEE. The CDR3 spells CASSLDVPTTLNEKLFF. The CDR3 nucleotides read TGTGCCAGCAGCTTGGACGTACCAACGACCCTTAATGAAAAACTGTTTTTT. The full variable domain, in which reference TRBV5-6 and TRBJ1-4 provide the parts outside the CDR3, is DAGVTQSPTHLIKTRGQQVTLRCSPKSGHDTVSWYQQALGQGPQFIFQYYEEEERQRGNFPDRFSGHQFPNYSSELNVNALLLGDSALYLCASSLDVPTTLNEKLFFGSGTQLSVL.

This clonotype turned up a few times. This chain connects TRBV3-1 to TRBJ1-5; unclear D gene. The ends were cut back, 7 bases at V and 2 bases at J, with 6 bases in the middle. Germline CDR1 is LGHDT and CDR2 is YNNKEL (reference sequence). CDR3 length: 12 amino acids. The CDR3 here is CASNEGNQPQHF. The CDR3 DNA reads as TGTGCCAGCAATGAGGGCAATCAGCCCCAGCATTTT.

This clonotype was counted between two and nine times. The chain employs TRBV5-1 and TRBJ1-4; 7 nucleotides line up with TRBD1. CDR3 length: 14 residues. J lost 6 bases, V lost 3 bases, and 5 bases had no gene match. Germline loops: CDR1 SGHRS, CDR2 YFSETQ. The CDR3 spells CASSSGTVHEKLFF. Here the CDR3 DNA reads TGCGCCAGCAGCTCCGGGACAGTACATGAAAAACTGTTTTTT.

The table lists this clonotype with a few counts. The chain recombines TRBV28 with TRBJ2-3, with no clear D. Trimming stripped 3 bases from V and 11 bases from J, with 15 bases between. Germline CDR1 and CDR2: MDHEN and SYDVKM. The CDR3 runs 13 residues. The CDR3 protein is CASSLTLDSWQYF. The CDR3 nucleotides are TGTGCCAGCAGTTTGACGCTAGACTCATGGCAGTATTTT.

The chain recombines TRBV7-2 with TRBJ2-5, with TRBD1 identical over 7 bases. Per the germline V gene, CDR1 is SGHTA and CDR2 is FQGNSA. V gave up 5 bases and J gave up 5 bases; unmatched junction bases: 8. The CDR3 is 14 amino acids. In nucleotides, the CDR3 is TGTGCCAGCAGCCCCGGGACAGTCCGGGAGACCCAGTACTTC. Encoded protein: CASSPGTVRETQYF.

This clonotype was seen a few times. CDR3 DNA sequence: TGTGCCAGCAGCCCGATTGGGGGTCGCCTTGAAGCTTTCTTT. Translated, it gives CASSPIGGRLEAFF. This chain connects TRBV7-2 to TRBJ1-1; possibly TRBD1 for D (5 bases). The CDR3 length is 14 residues. V was shortened by 5 bases and J by 7 bases, with 17 bases between the two germline ends. From germline, CDR1 is SGHTA and CDR2 FQGNSA.

This clonotype was recorded a few times. The chain combines TRBV29-1 with TRBJ1-1; no firm D call. This CDR3 contains 13 residues. The V and J ends lost 1 base and 3 bases respectively, with 9 bases between them. Germline CDR1 SQVTM, CDR2 ANQGSEA. CDR3 DNA sequence: TGCAGCGTTGAAGGCATCGACGACACTGAAGCTTTCTTT. Translation gives CSVEGIDDTEAFF.

The chain joins TRBV24-1 to TRBJ2-2; tentative D call: TRBD1 (6 bases). The V end lost 5 bases, the J end lost 2 bases, and 14 bases lay between the germline ends. CDR3 size: 16 residues. Germline V gene lookup returns CDR1 KGHDR and CDR2 SFDVKD. In DNA, the CDR3 is TGTGCCACCAGTGCCTCCGGGACAATCAACACCGGGGAGCTGTTTTTT. Translating gives CATSASGTINTGELFF.

The rearrangement uses TRBV6-6 and TRBJ1-4; no firm D call. CDR1 is MNHNY, CDR2 SVGAGI, per germline (reference sequence). V dropped 4 bases and J dropped 0 bases, with 15 bases sitting between them. The CDR3 has 17 residues. This CDR3 reads CASSFLISATTNEKLFF. The CDR3, as DNA: TGTGCCAGCAGTTTCCTTATTAGCGCTACAACTAATGAAAAACTGTTTTTT.

This clonotype has just a few counts. V and J are TRBV7-3 and TRBJ2-3; D call uncertain. CDR3 length: 15 residues. From germline, CDR1 is SGHTA and CDR2 FQGTGA. V was cut by 5 bases and J by 1 base, with 13 bases left in between. CDR3 DNA: TGTGCCAGCAGCCCCTATATTTCCGGCACAGATACGCAGTATTTT. Translating it yields CASSPYISGTDTQYF.